Shown below are 17 T cell receptor beta chains from a single sample sequenced in a study of blood T cell repertoires in COVID-19. Sequenced by immunoSEQ multiplex PCR; TCRdb stores in-frame clones only, minus some. The table includes 45,000 to 60,000 clones, roughly four fifths detected once. The source material was peripheral blood. The origin of the receptors is a woman older than 75 with acute or convalescent COVID-19.

This chain links TRBV18 with TRBJ2-1; 9 bases fit TRBD1. The V and J ends lost 3 bases and 6 bases, in that order; junction bases with no gene match: 3. The CDR3 contains 14 residues. CDR1 is KGHSH and CDR2 is LQKENI in the germline V gene. The CDR3 reads CASSPDRGGNEQFF. In DNA form, the CDR3 reads TGTGCCAGCTCACCGGACAGGGGCGGCAATGAGCAGTTCTTC.

This sequence joins TRBV28 and TRBJ1-2, with TRBD1 as a possible D gene (6 bases). The CDR3 runs to 14 residues. The V and J ends lost 3 bases and 8 bases respectively, with 16 bases between them. Germline-derived CDR1 and CDR2 are MDHEN and SYDVKM. CDR3 protein: CASSFSFTGRGYTF. DNA of the CDR3: TGTGCCAGCAGTTTCAGTTTCACAGGGCGCGGCTACACCTTC.

The chain joins TRBV13 to TRBJ2-5; 9 nucleotides line up with TRBD1. Germline CDR1 PRHDT, CDR2 FYEKMQ (reference sequence). V lost 5 bases, J lost 5 bases, and 6 bases stayed unmatched. The CDR3 runs 14 residues. Here the CDR3 DNA reads TGTGCCAGCAGCGAACAGGGGGCGGGGGAGACCCAGTACTTC. Amino acid sequence: CASSEQGAGETQYF.

This chain links TRBV7-8 with TRBJ2-3; TRBD2 agrees at 11 bases. Germline values: CDR1 SGHVS, CDR2 FQNEAQ. CDR3 length: 19 residues. The junction had 12 bases not matched to a gene; V was cut back by 4 bases and J by 0 bases. CDR3 coding DNA: TGTGCCAGCAGCTCTCCCCTTACTAGCGGGGGCTATAGCACAGATACGCAGTATTTT. Translated, it gives CASSSPLTSGGYSTDTQYF.

This clone was counted once. The chain carries TRBV6-1 and TRBJ2-7, with a weak D call TRBD2 (6 bases). CDR1 MNHNS and CDR2 SASEGT come from the germline V gene. This CDR3 comprises 13 residues. Trimming pared 2 bases from V and 4 bases from J, leaving 9 bases between. This CDR3 is CASSETRGYEQYF. As DNA, the CDR3 is TGTGCCAGCAGTGAAACCCGGGGGTACGAGCAGTACTTC.

This clone was detected only once. The V gene is TRBV6-6, the J gene TRBJ2-2, with 8 nucleotides matching TRBD2. CDR1 MNHNY and CDR2 SVGAGI come from the germline V gene (reference sequence). V shed 7 bases, J shed 5 bases, and the junction held 6 bases outside the gene matches. CDR3 size: 14 residues. CDR3 region: CASNGRALTGELFF. The CDR3, as DNA: TGTGCCAGCAACGGGAGGGCCTTGACCGGGGAGCTGTTTTTT.

This clone was detected once. The CDR3: CASRQGGAGRAFF. For the CDR3, the DNA is TGTGCCAGCAGACAGGGGGGAGCAGGACGGGCTTTCTTT. V and J are TRBV28 and TRBJ1-1; TRBD1 aligns across 8 bases. The germline V gene encodes CDR1 MDHEN and CDR2 SYDVKM. This CDR3 region has 13 residues. Trimming at V came to 6 bases and at J to 11 bases, leaving 11 bases not matched to a gene.

This chain connects TRBV19 to TRBJ1-4, with TRBD1 identical over 7 bases. The germline V gene has CDR1 LNHDA and CDR2 SQIVND (reference sequence). V lost 6 bases and J lost 5; bases outside the gene matches: 9. CDR3 length: 15 amino acids. CDR3 in DNA: TGTGCCAGTAGAACTATGTCACAGGGGAATGAAAAACTGTTTTTT. Its protein product is CASRTMSQGNEKLFF.

V gene TRBV6-6 combines with J gene TRBJ1-2; 7 bases are a match to TRBD1. Losses at the gene ends were 2 bases for V and 3 bases for J; bases not matched to a gene: 3. The CDR3 extends over 14 amino acids. Germline assignment: CDR1 MNHNY and CDR2 SVGAGI (reference sequence). This CDR3 is CASSYAGQDYGYTF. DNA for the CDR3: TGTGCCAGCAGTTACGCCGGACAGGACTATGGCTACACCTTC.

The chain joins TRBV2 to TRBJ2-3; D is possibly TRBD1 (5 bases). The CDR3 loop spans 14 amino acids. The germline gives CDR1 SNHLY, CDR2 FYNNEI. Trimming shortened V by 1 base and J by 0 bases, and 5 bases separated the two germline ends. In nucleotides, the CDR3 is TGTGCCAGCAGTGAAGACAGGAGCACAGATACGCAGTATTTT. Amino acid sequence: CASSEDRSTDTQYF.

The chain employs TRBV7-9 and TRBJ2-3; a weak D match, TRBD2 (5 bases). Germline V CDR1 and CDR2: SEHNR, FQNEAQ (reference sequence). With 2 bases removed from V and 14 bases from J, the gap between germline ends came to 14 bases. The CDR3 is 12 residues long. The CDR3 sequence is CASSLTGWPAYF. The CDR3 nucleotides are TGTGCCAGCAGCTTAACGGGATGGCCGGCGTATTTT. Complete variable domain (other parts from reference TRBV7-9 and TRBJ2-3): DTGVSQNPRHKITKRGQNVTFRCDPISEHNRLYWYRQTLGQGPEFLTYFQNEAQLEKSRLLSDRFSAERPKGSFSTLEIQRTEQGDSAMYLCASSLTGWPAYFGPGTRLTVL.

The chain links TRBV28 to TRBJ2-3; 7 nucleotides agree with TRBD1. Germline assignment: CDR1 MDHEN and CDR2 SYDVKM. CDR3 length: 15 amino acids. The V segment lost 5 bases and the J segment 4 bases; nucleotides outside the gene matches: 9. The CDR3 loop is CASSHTGASADTQYF. CDR3 nucleotide sequence: TGTGCCAGCAGTCATACAGGGGCCAGCGCAGATACGCAGTATTTT.

The CDR3, as DNA: TGTGCCAGCAGCTTAGGGCGCGGCCCCTATAATTCACCCCTCCACTTT. It specifies CASSLGRGPYNSPLHF. The V gene is TRBV11-2, the J gene TRBJ1-6; D is unclear. Looked up from germline, CDR1 is SGHAT and CDR2 is FQNNGV. Trimming took off 1 base at V and 2 bases at J, with 9 bases between the two ends. This CDR3 region has 16 residues.

The chain links TRBV5-1 to TRBJ2-7; D gene uncertain. From germline, CDR1 is SGHRS and CDR2 YFSETQ. V was cut by 7 bases and J by 0 bases, with 14 bases left in between. The CDR3 is made up of 14 amino acids. The CDR3 DNA sequence: TGCGCCAGCGAGAAGTTTACGAACTCCTACGAGCAGTACTTC. It specifies CASEKFTNSYEQYF.

The chain combines TRBV10-3 with TRBJ2-1, with 10 bases lining up with TRBD1. Trimming cost V 3 bases and J 10 bases; bases outside gene matches: 9. Germline loops: CDR1 ENHRY, CDR2 SYGVKD. CDR3 length: 15 residues. Written as DNA, the CDR3 is TGTGCCATCAGTGACTGGACAGGGGGGAAAGGCGAGCAGTTCTTC. As protein: CAISDWTGGKGEQFF.

This rearrangement joins TRBV7-6 to TRBJ2-7; perhaps TRBD2 as D (5 bases). This CDR3 is built from 13 residues. V was clipped by 8 bases and J by 0 bases, with 11 bases between them. Germline assignment: CDR1 SGHVS and CDR2 FNYEAQ. CDR3 amino acids: CASALGSSYEQYF. The DNA of the CDR3 is TGTGCCAGCGCCTTGGGGAGCTCCTACGAGCAGTACTTC.

The V and J genes are TRBV12-5 and TRBJ1-1; 7 bases align to TRBD1. The CDR3 runs to 14 residues. CDR1 is LGHNT, CDR2 FRNRAP, per germline. The V and J ends lost 6 bases and 1 base, in that order; junction bases with no gene match: 5. CDR3 nucleotides: TGTGCTAGTGGGGGAACAGGGGCGAACACTGAAGCTTTCTTT. Translating it yields CASGGTGANTEAFF.